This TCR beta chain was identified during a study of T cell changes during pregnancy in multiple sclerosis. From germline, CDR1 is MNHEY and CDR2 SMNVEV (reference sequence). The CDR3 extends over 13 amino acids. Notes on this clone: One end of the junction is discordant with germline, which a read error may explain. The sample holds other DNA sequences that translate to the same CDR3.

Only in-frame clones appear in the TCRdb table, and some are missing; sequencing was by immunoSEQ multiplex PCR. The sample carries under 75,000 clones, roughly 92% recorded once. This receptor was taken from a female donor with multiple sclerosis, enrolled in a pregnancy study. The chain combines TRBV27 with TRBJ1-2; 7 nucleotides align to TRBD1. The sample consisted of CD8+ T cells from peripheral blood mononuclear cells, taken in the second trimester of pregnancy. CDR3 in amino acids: CASSHGQDYGYTF. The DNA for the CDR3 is TGTGCCAGCAGTCACGGACAGGACTATGGCTATACCTTC.